Below are 29 T cell receptor beta chains sequenced from a single sample in a study of shared clonotypes between healthy human individuals. Clones were sequenced by immunoSEQ multiplex PCR, and TCRdb holds only the in-frame ones, with some missing. The sample lists about 2 million clones; approximately 94% were seen once. CD8 cells regarded as naive lacked CD45RO, were positively chosen for CCR7, and omitted terminally differentiated effector memory CD45RA+ cells. Sequencing was done on a sample of naive CD8+ T cells sorted from blood. The receptor set was obtained from a man younger than 35 in good health.

This clone was seen a single time. This chain joins TRBV19 and TRBJ2-2, with TRBD2 as a possible D gene (6 bases). V was cut by 5 bases and J by 4 bases, with 11 bases left in between. Germline V CDR1 and CDR2: LNHDA, SQIVND (reference sequence). The CDR3 covers 14 residues. Written as DNA, the CDR3 is TGTGCCAGTAGTTGGTTTAGCGGCACCGGGGAGCTGTTTTTT. Its translation is CASSWFSGTGELFF.

CDR3 residues: CASLGQGAGTGELFF. CDR3 DNA: TGTGCCAGTCTAGGCCAGGGGGCAGGGACCGGGGAGCTGTTTTTT. The rearrangement links TRBV19 to TRBJ2-2; TRBD1 matches 8 bases. V dropped 8 bases and J dropped 5; count of bases not matched to a gene: 10. CDR3 size: 15 residues. From germline, CDR1 is LNHDA and CDR2 SQIVND (reference sequence).

This clone came up once. The gene calls are TRBV6-1 and TRBJ2-1; no firm D call. V shed 1 base and J shed 2 bases, with 12 bases lying between them. This CDR3 is built from 16 residues. Germline V gene sequence: CDR1 MNHNS, CDR2 SASEGT. The CDR3 spells CASSEEGLTTYNEQFF. The CDR3 nucleotides read TGTGCCAGCAGTGAAGAGGGCCTGACCACCTACAATGAGCAGTTCTTC.

As concerns this clone: One junction end does not reproduce the germline sequence, and a read error may be involved. This chain links TRBV30 with TRBJ1-2; the D gene is possibly TRBD1 (5 bases). CDR1 is GTSNPN, CDR2 SVGIG, per germline (reference sequence). The CDR3 extends over 11 amino acids. DNA for the CDR3: TGTGCCTGGAGCTCCGGGACGCACCAAGCCTTC. Amino acid sequence: CAWSSGTHQAF.

This chain joins TRBV5-1 and TRBJ2-3, with 14 positions matching TRBD2. The germline V gene has CDR1 SGHRS and CDR2 YFSETQ. The junction had 2 bases not matched to a gene; V was cut back by 4 bases and J by 1 base. The CDR3 has 16 amino acids. CDR3 DNA sequence: TGCGCCAGCAGCCCGGGACTAGCGGGAGGCACAGATACGCAGTATTTT. As protein: CASSPGLAGGTDTQYF.

The rearrangement joins TRBV7-9 to TRBJ2-7; D is perhaps TRBD1 (6 bases). Germline V gives CDR1 SEHNR, CDR2 FQNEAQ (reference sequence). CDR3 size: 15 residues. Trimming cost V 2 bases and J 5 bases, with 16 bases left between them. The CDR3 coding sequence is TGTGCCAGCAGCTTAACATCCGGGACATTAAACGAGCAGTACTTC. It yields the protein CASSLTSGTLNEQYF.

The chain couples TRBV19 to TRBJ2-7; the match to TRBD1 covers 8 bases. The germline CDR1 and CDR2 sequences are LNHDA and SQIVND (reference sequence). The CDR3 covers 14 residues. The V segment lost 1 base and the J segment 5 bases; nucleotides outside the gene matches: 4. This CDR3 reads CASSIVGTGDEQYF. In DNA form, the CDR3 reads TGTGCCAGTAGTATAGTAGGGACAGGCGACGAGCAGTACTTC.

The chain combines TRBV4-3 with TRBJ2-2, with a tentative D call TRBD2 (5 bases). This CDR3 is 16 amino acids long. Germline V gene sequence: CDR1 LGHNA, CDR2 YSLEER. V was clipped by 1 base and J by 1 base, with 10 bases between them. CDR3 sequence (DNA): TGCGCCAGCAGCCAAGTGGTTGGGAGGAACACCGGGGAGCTGTTTTTT. Translation: CASSQVVGRNTGELFF.

V usage is TRBV27 and J usage is TRBJ2-3; D unresolved. This CDR3 region has 15 residues. V was shortened by 1 base and J by 3 bases, with 11 bases between the two germline ends. The germline gives CDR1 MNHEY, CDR2 SMNVEV (reference sequence). Written as DNA, the CDR3 is TGTGCCAGCAGTTTATGGTCCTCATTTACAGATACGCAGTATTTT. Its protein is CASSLWSSFTDTQYF.

J is TRBJ2-5 and V is TRBV4-3; 7 nucleotides match TRBD2. The CDR3 is 16 residues long. CDR1 is LGHNA, CDR2 YSLEER, per germline. J gave up 4 bases and V 0 bases, and 8 bases lay outside the gene matches. CDR3 in amino acids: CASSQDRGGRGETQYF. CDR3 bases: TGCGCCAGCAGCCAAGATCGAGGCGGGAGAGGAGAGACCCAGTACTTC.

The rearrangement joins TRBV5-6 to TRBJ2-7, with D unresolved. The CDR3 runs to 12 residues. The germline CDR1 and CDR2 sequences are SGHDT and YYEEEE. The V end lost 1 base, the J end lost 5 bases, and 7 bases lay between the germline ends. This CDR3 is CASSLSGHEQYF. CDR3 DNA sequence: TGTGCCAGCAGCTTGTCAGGCCACGAGCAGTACTTC.

The chain is built from TRBV28 and TRBJ1-2; 7 bases fit TRBD1. With V trimmed by 7 bases and J by 6 bases, 14 bases remained unmatched. The length of the CDR3 is 15 residues. CDR1 is MDHEN, CDR2 SYDVKM, per germline. This chain's CDR3 is CASTLQGGSPHGYTF. The DNA for the CDR3 is TGTGCCAGCACCCTCCAGGGGGGCTCCCCCCATGGCTACACCTTC.

The genes are TRBV7-6 and TRBJ2-3; 9 bases map to TRBD2. CDR1 and CDR2 from the germline V gene are SGHVS and FNYEAQ. Trimming at V came to 3 bases and at J to 2 bases, leaving 6 bases not matched to a gene. The CDR3 sequence is 16 residues long. CDR3 DNA sequence: TGTGCCAGCAGCTTGGGCGGGAGGGCTCCCACAGATACGCAGTATTTT. Amino acids: CASSLGGRAPTDTQYF.

This clone was found once. The V and J genes are TRBV13 and TRBJ2-7; D is possibly TRBD1 (6 bases). The CDR3 has 15 amino acids. CDR1 PRHDT and CDR2 FYEKMQ come from the germline V gene (reference sequence). Trimming removed 1 base from V and 1 base from J, with 11 bases in between. CDR3 sequence reads: CASSLAGHGSYEQYF. The DNA for the CDR3 is TGTGCCAGCAGCTTAGCGGGACACGGGTCCTACGAGCAGTACTTC.

The chain has TRBV29-1 and TRBJ2-7; D gene unclear. The germline V gene has CDR1 SQVTM and CDR2 ANQGSEA. V lost 5 bases and J lost 0, with 8 bases in between. This CDR3 contains 12 residues. CDR3 nucleotides: TGCAGCGTTAGGACCAGCTCCTACGAGCAGTACTTC. Amino acid sequence: CSVRTSSYEQYF.

The chain combines TRBV10-1 with TRBJ2-7; no clear D gene. The CDR3 covers 14 residues. The V gene's germline CDR1 is WNHNN and CDR2 SYGVQD (reference sequence). V was pared by 0 bases and J by 4 bases, with 10 bases between. Written as DNA, the CDR3 is TGCGCCAGCAGTGAGTCTGGCAGCTTATACGAGCAGTACTTC. This gives the protein CASSESGSLYEQYF.

This sequence joins TRBV6-5 and TRBJ2-5, with no clear D. Trimming stripped 0 bases from V and 1 base from J, with 9 bases between. The CDR3 totals 15 residues. The V gene's germline CDR1 is MNHEY and CDR2 SVGAGI. The CDR3 region is CASSYSISAQETQYF. The DNA for the CDR3 is TGTGCCAGCAGTTACTCGATCAGCGCCCAAGAGACCCAGTACTTC.

The chain joins TRBV7-4 to TRBJ1-3, with TRBD1 identical over 10 bases. The CDR3 contains 20 residues. The V and J ends lost 5 bases and 4 bases, in that order; junction bases with no gene match: 20. Germline loops: CDR1 SGHVT, CDR2 SQSDAQ. CDR3 region: CASSPPSGQGPWGTGNTIYF. The CDR3, as DNA: TGTGCCAGCAGCCCGCCTTCGGGACAGGGGCCCTGGGGAACGGGAAACACCATATATTTT.

The chain links TRBV21-1 to TRBJ2-7; the table's D call, TRBD1, was not checked against the DNA. TRBV21-1 is recorded as a pseudogene. The CDR3 loop spans 18 amino acids. CDR3 in amino acids: CASSKPALGGADAYEQYF. For the CDR3, the DNA is TGTGCCAGCAGCAAACCCGCTTTAGGGGGAGCAGACGCATACGAGCAGTACTTC.

V is TRBV18 and J is TRBJ2-1; TRBD2 matches at 9 bases. The CDR3 is 15 amino acids. The ends lost 0 bases at V and 6 bases at J; junction bases unmatched: 3. Germline V gene lookup returns CDR1 KGHSH and CDR2 LQKENI. The CDR3 loop is CASSPPGGRGNEQFF. CDR3 coding DNA: TGTGCCAGCTCACCACCCGGCGGGAGGGGCAATGAGCAGTTCTTC.

This clone has just one count. V gene TRBV27 combines with J gene TRBJ2-1; 8 nucleotides align to TRBD1. CDR1 and CDR2 from the germline V gene are MNHEY and SMNVEV (reference sequence). The trim removed 0 bases at V and 8 bases at J, leaving 3 bases unmatched. The CDR3 extends over 14 amino acids. Here the CDR3 DNA reads TGTGCCAGCAGTTTATCGACAGGGGTTCATGAGCAGTTCTTC. This translates into CASSLSTGVHEQFF.

The J gene is TRBJ2-5, the V gene TRBV7-6; D is unresolved. CDR1 is SGHVS, CDR2 FNYEAQ, per germline. The length of the CDR3 is 14 residues. V was trimmed by 1 base and J by 5 bases, leaving 11 bases between them. The CDR3 here is CASSLENGLETQYF. In nucleotides, the CDR3 is TGTGCCAGCAGCTTAGAGAATGGGTTGGAGACCCAGTACTTC.

This clone is a singleton in its sample. The J gene is TRBJ1-3, the V gene TRBV19; a weak D match, TRBD1 (5 bases). From germline, CDR1 is LNHDA and CDR2 SQIVND (reference sequence). The CDR3 has 20 amino acids. V was clipped by 2 bases and J by 0 bases, with 23 bases between them. The CDR3 DNA follows: TGTGCCAGTAGTATATTAGGTGGGGACGGAGTAAGTCACTCTGGAAACACCATATATTTT. It specifies CASSILGGDGVSHSGNTIYF.

As concerns this clone: This sample also contains other DNA sequences that code for the same CDR3. The gene calls are TRBV11-2 and TRBJ2-7; D is perhaps TRBD1 or TRBD2 (6 bases each). This CDR3 is 13 amino acids long. The germline V and J ends were trimmed by 3 bases and 3 bases, with 9 bases remaining between them. Per germline, CDR1 SGHAT and CDR2 FQNNGV. The CDR3 is CASSFGGSYEQYF. DNA for the CDR3: TGTGCCAGCAGCTTCGGGGGCAGCTACGAGCAGTACTTC. Full variable domain (outside the CDR3, taken from reference TRBV11-2 and TRBJ2-7): EAGVAQSPRYKIIEKRQSVAFWCNPISGHATLYWYQQILGQGPKLLIQFQNNGVVDDSQLPKDRFSAERLKGVDSTLKIQPAKLEDSAVYLCASSFGGSYEQYFGPGTRLTVT.

V and J are TRBV4-1 and TRBJ2-7, with D uncertain. This CDR3 is built from 14 residues. The germline V gene encodes CDR1 MGHRA and CDR2 YSYEKL. Trimming took 1 base from V and 6 from J, leaving 13 bases between them. This CDR3 is CASSQVVVAAEQYF. Here the CDR3 DNA reads TGCGCCAGCAGCCAAGTTGTTGTGGCAGCCGAGCAGTACTTC.

The chain uses TRBV7-9 and TRBJ2-2; no reliable D call. The CDR3 covers 16 residues. Germline V gene lookup returns CDR1 SEHNR and CDR2 FQNEAQ (reference sequence). V dropped 5 bases and J dropped 1 base, with 14 bases sitting between them. CDR3 residues: CASSPTVPRNTGELFF. The CDR3 bases are TGTGCCAGCAGCCCGACCGTACCGAGGAACACCGGGGAGCTGTTTTTT.

The CDR3 DNA reads TGTGCCAGCAGCGGGACAGACCGCGATACGCAGTATTTT. Translating it yields CASSGTDRDTQYF. This rearrangement joins TRBV9 to TRBJ2-3; a possible D gene is TRBD1 (6 bases). The CDR3 has 13 residues. The V gene lost 3 bases and the J gene lost 6 bases, with 11 bases spanning the gap. The germline V gene has CDR1 SGDLS and CDR2 YYNGEE.

The V gene is TRBV9, the J gene TRBJ2-2; D unresolved. Germline CDR1 and CDR2: SGDLS and YYNGEE. This CDR3 spans 16 amino acids. Trimming cost V 0 bases and J 2 bases, with 11 bases left between them. CDR3 protein: CASSVEFTANTGELFF. For the CDR3, the DNA is TGTGCCAGCAGCGTAGAATTCACAGCAAACACCGGGGAGCTGTTTTTT.

The chain combines TRBV2 with TRBJ1-5; 12 bases are a match to TRBD1. V trimming: 4 bases; J trimming: 5 bases; junction bases outside the gene matches: 3. Germline V lookup: CDR1 SNHLY, CDR2 FYNNEI. CDR3 length: 15 amino acids. CDR3 residues: CASSAGTGGYQPQHF. CDR3 DNA sequence: TGTGCCAGCAGTGCCGGGACAGGGGGCTATCAGCCCCAGCATTTT.